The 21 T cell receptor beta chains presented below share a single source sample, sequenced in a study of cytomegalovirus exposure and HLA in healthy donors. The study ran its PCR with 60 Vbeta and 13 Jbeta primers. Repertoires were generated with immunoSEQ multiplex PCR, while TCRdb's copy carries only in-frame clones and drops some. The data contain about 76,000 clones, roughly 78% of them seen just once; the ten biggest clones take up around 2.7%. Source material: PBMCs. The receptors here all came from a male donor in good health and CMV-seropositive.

CDR3: CASSLGLGETQYF. The CDR3, as DNA: TGTGCCAGCAGCTTAGGACTCGGAGAGACCCAGTACTTC. This chain connects TRBV7-3 to TRBJ2-5, with D possibly being TRBD2 (5 bases). Germline loops: CDR1 SGHTA, CDR2 FQGTGA. Trimming cost V 2 bases and J 4 bases, with 8 bases left between them. The CDR3 runs to 13 residues.

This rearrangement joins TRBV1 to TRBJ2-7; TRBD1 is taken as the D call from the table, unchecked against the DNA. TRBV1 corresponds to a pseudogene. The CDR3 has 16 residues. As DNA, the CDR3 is TGCACCAGCAGCCAACCCCGGGACATTCAAGCTCACGAGCAGTACTTC. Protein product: CTSSQPRDIQAHEQYF.

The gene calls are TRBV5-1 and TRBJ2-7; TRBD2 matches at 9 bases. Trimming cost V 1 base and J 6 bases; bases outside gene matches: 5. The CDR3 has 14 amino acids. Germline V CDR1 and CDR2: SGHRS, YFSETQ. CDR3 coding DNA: TGCGCCAGCAGCTTGAGTAGCGGGAGTCGCGAGCAGTACTTC. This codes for CASSLSSGSREQYF.

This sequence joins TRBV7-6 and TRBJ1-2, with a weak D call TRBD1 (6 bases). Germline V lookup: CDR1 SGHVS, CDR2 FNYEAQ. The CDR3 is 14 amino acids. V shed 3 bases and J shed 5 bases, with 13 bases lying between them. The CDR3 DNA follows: TGTGCCAGCAGCTTGGATAAGGGGGGGTATGGCTACACCTTC. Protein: CASSLDKGGYGYTF.

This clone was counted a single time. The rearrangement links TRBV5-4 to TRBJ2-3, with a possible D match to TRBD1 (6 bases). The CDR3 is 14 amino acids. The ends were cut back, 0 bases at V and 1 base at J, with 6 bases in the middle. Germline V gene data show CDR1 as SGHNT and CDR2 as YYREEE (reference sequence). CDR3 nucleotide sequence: TGTGCCAGCAGCTTGGACAGGGGCACAGATACGCAGTATTTT. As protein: CASSLDRGTDTQYF.

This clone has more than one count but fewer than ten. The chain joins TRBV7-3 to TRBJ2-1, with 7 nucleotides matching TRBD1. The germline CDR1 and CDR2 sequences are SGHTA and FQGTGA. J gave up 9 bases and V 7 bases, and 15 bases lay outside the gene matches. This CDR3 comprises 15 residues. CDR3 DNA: TGTGCCAGCATTTCCGGCCGGGACAGAGTCCGTGAGCAGTTCTTC. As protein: CASISGRDRVREQFF.

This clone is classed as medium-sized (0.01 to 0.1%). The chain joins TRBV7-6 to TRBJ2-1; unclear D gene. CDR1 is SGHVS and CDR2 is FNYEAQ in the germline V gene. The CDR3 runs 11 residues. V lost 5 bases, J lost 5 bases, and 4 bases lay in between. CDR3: CASSTNNEQFF. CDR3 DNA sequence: TGTGCCAGCAGCACAAACAATGAGCAGTTCTTC.

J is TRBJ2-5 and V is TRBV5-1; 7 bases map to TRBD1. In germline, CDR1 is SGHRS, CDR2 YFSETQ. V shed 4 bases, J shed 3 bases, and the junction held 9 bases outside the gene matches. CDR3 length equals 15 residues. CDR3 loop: CASSTTGTAKETQYF. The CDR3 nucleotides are TGCGCCAGCAGCACGACCGGGACAGCCAAAGAGACCCAGTACTTC.

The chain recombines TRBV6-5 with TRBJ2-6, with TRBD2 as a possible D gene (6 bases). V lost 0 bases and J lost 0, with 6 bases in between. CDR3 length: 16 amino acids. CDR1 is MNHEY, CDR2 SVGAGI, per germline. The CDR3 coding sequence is TGTGCCAGCAGTTACTCACTAGCCTCTGGGGCCAACGTCCTGACTTTC. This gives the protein CASSYSLASGANVLTF.

The CDR3 loop reads CASSTGRTDTQYF. The CDR3 coding sequence is TGTGCCAGTAGTACAGGGCGCACAGATACGCAGTATTTT. The chain is built from TRBV7-9 and TRBJ2-3; a weak D match, TRBD1 (6 bases). V was trimmed by 9 bases and J by 1 base, leaving 11 bases between them. The CDR3 is made up of 13 amino acids. Germline CDR1 and CDR2: SEHNR and FQNEAQ (reference sequence).

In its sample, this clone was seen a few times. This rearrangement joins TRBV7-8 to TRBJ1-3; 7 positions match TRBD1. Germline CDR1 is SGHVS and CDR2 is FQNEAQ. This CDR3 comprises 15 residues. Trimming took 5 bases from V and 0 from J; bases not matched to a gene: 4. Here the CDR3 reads CASSGGTVSGNTIYF. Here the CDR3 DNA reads TGTGCCAGCAGCGGTGGGACAGTCTCTGGAAACACCATATATTTT.

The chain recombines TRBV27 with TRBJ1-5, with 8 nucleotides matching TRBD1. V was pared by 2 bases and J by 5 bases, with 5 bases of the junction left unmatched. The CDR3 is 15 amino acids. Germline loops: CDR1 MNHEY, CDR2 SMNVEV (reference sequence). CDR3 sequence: CASSLGDRSHQPQHF. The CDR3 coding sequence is TGTGCCAGCAGTTTAGGGGACAGGTCCCATCAGCCCCAGCATTTT.

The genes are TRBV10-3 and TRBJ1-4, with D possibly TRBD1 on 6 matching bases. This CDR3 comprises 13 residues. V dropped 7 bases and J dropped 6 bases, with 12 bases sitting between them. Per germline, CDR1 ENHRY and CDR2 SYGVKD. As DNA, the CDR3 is TGTGCCATCACTGCGGGGGCGCATGAAAAACTGTTTTTT. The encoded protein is CAITAGAHEKLFF.

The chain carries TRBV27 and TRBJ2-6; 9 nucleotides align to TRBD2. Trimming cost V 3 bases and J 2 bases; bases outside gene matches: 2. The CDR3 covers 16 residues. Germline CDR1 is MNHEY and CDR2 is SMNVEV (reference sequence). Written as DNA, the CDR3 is TGTGCCAGCAGTTTGGGCGGGGGGGCTGGGGCCAACGTCCTGACTTTC. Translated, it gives CASSLGGGAGANVLTF. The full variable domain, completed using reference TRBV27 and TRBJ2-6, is EAQVTQNPRYLITVTGKKLTVTCSQNMNHEYMSWYRQDPGLGLRQIYYSMNVEVTDKGDVPEGYKVSRKEKRNFPLILESPSPNQTSLYFCASSLGGGAGANVLTFGAGSRLTVL.

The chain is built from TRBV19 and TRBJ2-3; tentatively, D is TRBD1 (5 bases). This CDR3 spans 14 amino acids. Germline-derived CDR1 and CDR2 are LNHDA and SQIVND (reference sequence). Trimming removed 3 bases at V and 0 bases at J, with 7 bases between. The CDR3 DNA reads TGTGCCAGTAGTATTGCAGGGAGCACAGATACGCAGTATTTT. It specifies CASSIAGSTDTQYF. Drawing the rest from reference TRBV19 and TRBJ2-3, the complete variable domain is DGGITQSPKYLFRKEGQNVTLSCEQNLNHDAMYWYRQDPGQGLRLIYYSQIVNDFQKGDIAEGYSVSREKKESFPLTVTSAQKNPTAFYLCASSIAGSTDTQYFGPGTRLTVL.

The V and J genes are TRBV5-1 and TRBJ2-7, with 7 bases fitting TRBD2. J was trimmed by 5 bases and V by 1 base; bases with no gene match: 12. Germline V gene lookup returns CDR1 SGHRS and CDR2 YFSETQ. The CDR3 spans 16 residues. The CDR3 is CASSLFSAGEVHEQYF. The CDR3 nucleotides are TGCGCCAGCAGCTTGTTCTCCGCGGGAGAGGTACACGAGCAGTACTTC.

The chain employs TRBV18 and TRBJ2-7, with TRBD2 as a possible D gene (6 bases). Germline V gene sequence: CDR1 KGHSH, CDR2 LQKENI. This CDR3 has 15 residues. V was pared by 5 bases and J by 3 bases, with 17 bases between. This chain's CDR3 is CASSAKQPGDYEQYF. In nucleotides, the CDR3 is TGTGCCAGCTCAGCAAAACAGCCGGGGGACTACGAGCAGTACTTC. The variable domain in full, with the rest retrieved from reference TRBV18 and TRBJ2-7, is NAGVMQNPRHLVRRRGQEARLRCSPMKGHSHVYWYRQLPEEGLKFMVYLQKENIIDESGMPKERFSAEFPKEGPSILRIQQVVRGDSAAYFCASSAKQPGDYEQYFGPGTRLTVT.

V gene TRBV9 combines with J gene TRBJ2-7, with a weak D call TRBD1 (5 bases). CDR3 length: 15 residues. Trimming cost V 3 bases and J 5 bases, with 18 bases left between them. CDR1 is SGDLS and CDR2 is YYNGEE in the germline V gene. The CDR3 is CASSAHAGSLDEQYF. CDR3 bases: TGTGCCAGCAGCGCCCATGCAGGGTCTCTGGACGAGCAGTACTTC.

The CDR3 spells CASSLVGSRTDTQYF. The CDR3, as DNA: TGTGCCAGCAGCTTAGTCGGGTCTCGGACAGATACGCAGTATTTT. This chain links TRBV7-9 with TRBJ2-3; D uncertain. The CDR3 length is 15 residues. CDR1 is SEHNR, CDR2 FQNEAQ, per germline (reference sequence). Trimming took 1 base from V and 3 from J, leaving 11 bases between them.

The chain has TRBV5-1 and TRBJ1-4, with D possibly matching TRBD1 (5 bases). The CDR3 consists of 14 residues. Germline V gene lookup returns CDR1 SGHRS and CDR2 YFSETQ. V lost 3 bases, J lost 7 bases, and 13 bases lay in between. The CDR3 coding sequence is TGCGCCAGCAGCTCGGGGGGTCTAGGTGAAAAACTGTTTTTT. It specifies CASSSGGLGEKLFF.

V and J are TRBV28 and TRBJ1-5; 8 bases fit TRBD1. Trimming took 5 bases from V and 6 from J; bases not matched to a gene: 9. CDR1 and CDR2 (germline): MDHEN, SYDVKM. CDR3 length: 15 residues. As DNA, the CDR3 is TGTGCCAGCAGTGCACGGACAGGGAACGGTCAGCCCCAGCATTTT. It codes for CASSARTGNGQPQHF.